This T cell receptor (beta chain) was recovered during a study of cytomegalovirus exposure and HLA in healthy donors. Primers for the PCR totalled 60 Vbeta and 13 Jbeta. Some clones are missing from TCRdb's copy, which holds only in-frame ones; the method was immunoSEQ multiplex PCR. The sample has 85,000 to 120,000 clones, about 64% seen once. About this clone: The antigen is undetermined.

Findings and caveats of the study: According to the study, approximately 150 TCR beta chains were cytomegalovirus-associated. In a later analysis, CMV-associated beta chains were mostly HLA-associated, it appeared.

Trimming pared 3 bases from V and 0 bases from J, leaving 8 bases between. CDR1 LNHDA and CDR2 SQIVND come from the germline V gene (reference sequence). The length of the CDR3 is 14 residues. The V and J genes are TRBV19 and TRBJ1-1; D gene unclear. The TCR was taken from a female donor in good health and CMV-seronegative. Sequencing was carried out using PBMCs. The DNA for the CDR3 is TGTGCCAGTAGTATGGGCCAGATGAACACTGAAGCTTTCTTT. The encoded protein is CASSMGQMNTEAFF.